This TCR beta chain was observed in a study of control samples from healthy donors and cancer patients (dated by TCRdb to the early 2020s). About this clone: It lacks a known antigen. No per-base quality is available; no much larger clone lies one base away.

The library was made by the immunoSEQ multiplex PCR assay. Here the immuneACCESS table is served through TCRdb, limited to in-frame sequences with V and J called. Missing clones are a known gap in these copies; in checked studies unresolved V genes cover under half, and the rest lacks a known reason. A total of some 76,000 clones appear in this sample, roughly 90% of them only once. The top ten constitute over 8% of the sample. The CDR3 runs 11 amino acids, cysteine and phenylalanine included. The kept DNA is CDR3 alone, 33 bases in frame from the first base. V loses 4 bases of germline sequence and J loses 8 bases, and the interval between the two ends is 8 bases. For CDR1 and CDR2, the germline V gene (reference sequence) lists LGHDT and YNNKEL.

This clonotype originated in a woman aged 50 to 65 with colorectal cancer. The chain links TRBV3-1 (or the pseudogene TRBV3-2) with TRBJ1-2; there is no confident call for the D gene. The sequenced material came from PBMCs. The sequenced DNA: TGTGCCAGCAGCCGGGCCGGGGGCTACACCTTC. It translates to CASSRAGGYTF.